This T cell receptor beta chain was documented in a study of blood T cells in healthy people across ages. Regarding this clonotype: This sequence may be a read error, since a much larger clone differs from it by one base.

Germline V gene sequence: CDR1 SGHKS, CDR2 YYEKEE (reference sequence). This CDR3 is 14 amino acids long. J was trimmed by 6 bases and V by 4 bases; bases with no gene match: 7. Combining a sample-barcoded 5' primer with a J-beta primer mix, a second PCR ran for 7 to 11 cycles. Every sample returned 2.5 million or more CDR3-containing paired-end reads. TCRdb reprocessed the 5' RACE reads with MiXCR, giving one entry per CDR3 protein. The sample holds roughly 800,000 distinct CDR3 sequences, about 37% seen once. This receptor was obtained from a young man in good health. The sequencing input was blood. The rearrangement links TRBV5-5 to TRBJ2-3; 8 positions agree with TRBD1. The CDR3 reads CASSVGQVQDTQYF. The DNA of the CDR3 is TGTGCCAGCAGCGTGGGACAGGTCCAGGATACGCAGTATTTT.